This T cell receptor beta chain was sequenced in a study of OX40 agonist ivuxolimab in advanced cancers. General notes on the study: The costimulatory receptor OX40 (CD134) was targeted by ivuxolimab, a fully human IgG2 agonistic monoclonal antibody. Intravenous ivuxolimab was administered to patients every 2 weeks at six dose levels: 0.01, 0.1, 0.3, 1.5, 3 and 10 mg/kg. Among the roughly 50 dose-escalation patients, 19 had hepatocellular carcinoma, approximately 15 melanoma, 9 renal cell carcinoma and 9 head and neck cancer. In the dose-escalation cohort, 65% to 85% of patients were male, and the mean age was around 65 years with a range of about 20 to 80. Prior anti-PD-1, anti-PD-L1 or anti-CTLA-4 therapy was permitted, and roughly two fifths of dose-escalation patients had received checkpoint inhibitors. Three dose-escalation patients achieved partial responses, one with hepatocellular carcinoma and two with cutaneous melanoma. The purpose of peripheral TCRbeta sequencing was to test whether ivuxolimab changed TCR sequence diversity and led to clonal T-cell expansion. The paper covers the monotherapy dose-escalation part of the phase I ivuxolimab trial, which included N of about 51 patients. Broader findings and caveats from the paper: On average, CD8+ T cells showed more expanded clones than CD4+ T cells after ivuxolimab. At doses from 0.1 to 3.0 mg/kg, clonal expansion was seen in both CD4+ and CD8+ blood T cells between baseline and week 6. Low levels of normalized T-cell clonal expansion were also seen in some nonresponding patients. Antigen specificity was not determined for the clonally expanded peripheral T cells. In partial responders in the 0.1-3.0 mg/kg groups, normalized peripheral clonal expansion was found to be among the lowest, especially among CD8+ T cells.

As concerns this clone: This clone's antigen is unknown. Base qualities are not provided; no much larger clone lies one nucleotide away.

Patients with autoimmune disease history or receiving systemic immunosuppression were excluded from the trial. In every dose cohort, peripheral blood was drawn for TCR sequencing at baseline, cycle 4 day 1, and cycle 7 day 1. Samples came from an open-label, multicenter, first-in-human phase I dose-escalation trial of ivuxolimab. Adults with locally advanced or metastatic melanoma, renal cell, hepatocellular, or head and neck squamous cell carcinoma were enrolled in the trial. Before TCR sequencing, CD4+ T cells and CD8+ T cells were sorted from peripheral blood as separate populations. For sequencing of the TCRbeta CDR3 region, genomic DNA was extracted from the sorted cells. TCRbeta CDR3 regions were sequenced using the immunoSEQ Assay. TCRdb's version of the immuneACCESS table is confined to in-frame rearrangements and falls short of the full clone set. An unresolved V gene accounts for under half of the shortfall where checked; the remainder is of unknown origin. The sample has 75,000 to 90,000 clones on record, 75% to 90% of them singletons. The ten top clones hold about 2.3% of the sample.

The sequence derives from an adult with an advanced solid tumor such as melanoma, head and neck, liver or kidney cancer. Specimen: CD4+ or CD8+ T cells sorted from blood, collected in a trial of the OX40 agonist ivuxolimab.

The CDR3 sequence is CASSLAGGGQPQHF. Here is the DNA: TGCGCCAGCAGCTTGGCGGGAGGGGGTCAGCCCCAGCATTTT. The chain is assembled from TRBV5-1 and TRBJ1-5, with a weak D call of TRBD1 (6 bases match). Reading from cysteine to phenylalanine, the CDR3 counts 14 amino acids. Only the CDR3 DNA stays, 42 bases, in frame from base 1. V is reduced by 0 bases and J by 6 bases, leaving a spacing of 10 bases between them. CDR1 and CDR2, looked up from the germline V gene, are SGHRS and YFSETQ.